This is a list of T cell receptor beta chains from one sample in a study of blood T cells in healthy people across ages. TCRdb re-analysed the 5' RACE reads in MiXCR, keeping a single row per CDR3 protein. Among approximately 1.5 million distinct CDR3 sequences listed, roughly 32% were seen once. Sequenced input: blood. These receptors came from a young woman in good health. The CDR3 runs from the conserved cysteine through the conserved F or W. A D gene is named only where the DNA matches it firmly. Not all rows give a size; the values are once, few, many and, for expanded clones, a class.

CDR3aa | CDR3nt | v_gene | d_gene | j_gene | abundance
CAITITRDRNYGYTF | TGTGCCATCACCATAACCCGGGACAGGAACTATGGCTACACCTTC | TRBV10-3 | TRBD1 | TRBJ1-2 | .
CASRFKGLPRPSEQFF | TGCGCCAGCAGGTTTAAGGGACTCCCCAGGCCAAGTGAGCAGTTCTTC | TRBV5-1 | . | TRBJ2-1 | .
CASSRVSVGGVLTF | TGTGCCAGCAGCCGAGTTAGTGTTGGGGGGGTCCTGACTTTC | TRBV3-1 | . | TRBJ2-6 | .
CSAGRSQLTDTQYF | TGCAGTGCTGGCCGGTCTCAGCTTACAGATACGCAGTATTTT | TRBV20-1 | . | TRBJ2-3 | .
CASGFRGRAQETQYF | TGTGCCAGCGGGTTTAGGGGACGGGCACAAGAGACCCAGTACTTC | TRBV28 | . | TRBJ2-5 | .
CSGFSGGYDGELFF | TGCAGTGGATTTTCGGGAGGGTATGACGGGGAGCTGTTTTTT | TRBV20-1 | TRBD2 | TRBJ2-2 | .
CASKTGQGFYEQYF | TGTGCCAGCAAAACCGGACAGGGGTTCTACGAGCAGTACTTC | TRBV6-5 | TRBD1 | TRBJ2-7 | .
CASSFQAGAVSTDTQYF | TGTGCCAGCAGTTTTCAAGCGGGAGCGGTGAGCACAGATACGCAGTATTTT | TRBV12-3/TRBV12-4 | TRBD2 | TRBJ2-3 | .
CAAWGVGEQFF | TGTGCCGCGTGGGGAGTCGGTGAGCAGTTCTTC | TRBV6-5 | . | TRBJ2-1 | few
CASSPSRGPNYGYTF | TGTGCCAGCAGCCCCAGTCGGGGTCCTAACTATGGCTACACCTTC | TRBV7-2 | . | TRBJ1-2 | few
CATSGAGAFSYEQYF | TGTGCCACCAGTGGAGCGGGAGCGTTCTCCTACGAGCAGTACTTC | TRBV24-1 | TRBD2 | TRBJ2-7 | once
CSARDYTGGGFGSTF | TGCAGTGCTAGAGATTATACAGGGGGCGGTTTCGGCAGCACCTTC | TRBV20-1 | TRBD1 | TRBJ1-2 | .
CASSLAGLVANEQFF | TGTGCCAGCAGCTTAGCGGGACTAGTGGCCAATGAGCAGTTCTTC | TRBV13 | TRBD2 | TRBJ2-1 | .
CASSLVGFPYEQYF | TGTGCCAGCAGCTTAGTAGGGTTTCCCTATGAGCAGTACTTC | TRBV7-9 | . | TRBJ2-5 | .
CAWSRGGNEKLFF | TGTGCCTGGAGCAGGGGGGGTAATGAAAAACTGTTTTTT | TRBV30 | TRBD1 | TRBJ1-4 | .
CASSTQAGYEQYF | TGTGCCAGCAGCACCCAGGCCGGGTACGAGCAGTACTTC | TRBV3-1 | . | TRBJ2-7 | few
CTNSRQSDSSYEQYF | TGTACCAACAGTCGCCAATCGGACAGCAGCTACGAGCAGTACTTC | TRBV6-2/TRBV6-3 | . | TRBJ2-7 | .
CATSRDMGRYHSPGANVLTF | TGTGCCACCAGCAGAGACATGGGTCGATACCATTCCCCTGGGGCCAACGTCCTGACTTTC | TRBV15 | . | TRBJ2-6 | few
CSVEEGVNQPQHF | TGCAGCGTGGAAGAGGGGGTCAATCAGCCCCAGCATTTT | TRBV29-1 | . | TRBJ1-5 | few
CASSPWSEGSYGYTF | TGTGCCAGCTCACCGTGGTCGGAGGGCTCCTATGGCTACACCTTC | TRBV18 | . | TRBJ1-2 | .
CASSLKENTEAFF | TGTGCCAGCAGCTTAAAAGAGAACACTGAAGCTTTCTTT | TRBV7-6 | . | TRBJ1-1 | many
CSARQQGPGYGNTF | TGCAGTGCTAGACAGCAGGGACCAGGCTATGGCAACACCTTC | TRBV20-1 | . | TRBJ1-2 | once
CASSQDGTGSREQYF | TGCGCCAGCAGCCAAGATGGGACAGGGTCTCGAGAGCAGTACTTC | TRBV4-1 | TRBD1 | TRBJ2-7 | many
CASSYDPAYEQYF | TGTGCCAGCAGTTACGACCCAGCCTACGAGCAGTACTTC | TRBV6-6 | . | TRBJ2-7 | few
CASSPGLSLNIQYF | TGTGCCAGCAGTCCCGGGTTGTCCCTAAACATTCAGTACTTC | TRBV28 | . | TRBJ2-4 | .
CSARIRDSYGYTF | TGCAGTGCTAGAATCCGGGACAGCTATGGCTACACCTTC | TRBV20-1 | TRBD1 | TRBJ1-2 | .
CASSPTRGFKNTEAFF | TGTGCCAGCAGTCCAACCCGGGGGTTTAAGAACACTGAAGCTTTCTTT | TRBV6-5 | . | TRBJ1-1 | once
CASSFGTSPYNEQFF | TGTGCCAGCAGCTTCGGGACTAGCCCCTACAATGAGCAGTTCTTC | TRBV5-6 | TRBD2 | TRBJ2-1 | .
CASSSSTSSYEQYF | TGTGCCAGCAGCTCTTCGACTAGCAGTTACGAGCAGTACTTC | TRBV7-3 | TRBD2 | TRBJ2-7 | few
CASSKLADSYNEQFF | TGCGCCAGCAGCAAACTAGCGGATTCCTACAATGAGCAGTTCTTC | TRBV5-1 | TRBD2 | TRBJ2-1 | few
CASSLSRGANYGYTF | TGTGCCAGCAGCTTAAGTAGGGGTGCAAACTATGGCTACACCTTC | TRBV7-2 | . | TRBJ1-2 | .
CASSRGSLVADTQYF | TGTGCCAGCAGCCGGGGCTCCCTCGTTGCAGATACGCAGTATTTT | TRBV7-6 | . | TRBJ2-3 | few
CASSFQLTGTGEQFF | TGCGCCAGCAGCTTCCAGTTAACGGGGACGGGTGAGCAGTTCTTC | TRBV4-3 | . | TRBJ2-1 | .
CASRLGVALNEQFF | TGTGCCAGCAGGTTGGGGGTAGCGCTGAATGAGCAGTTCTTC | TRBV27 | . | TRBJ2-1 | .
CASSLWLLAGDGGSYNEQFF | TGTGCCAGCAGCTTATGGCTACTAGCGGGAGACGGAGGCTCCTACAATGAGCAGTTCTTC | TRBV7-2 | TRBD2 | TRBJ2-1 | few
CASSYSGNYEQYF | TGTGCCAGCAGTTACTCCGGGAATTACGAGCAGTACTTC | TRBV6-5 | . | TRBJ2-7 | few
CASSSLGIGPTDTQYF | TGTGCCAGCTCATCACTGGGAATCGGACCCACAGATACGCAGTATTTT | TRBV18 | . | TRBJ2-3 | .
CASSTRSLNTEAFF | TGTGCCAGCAGTACCCGGTCACTGAACACTGAAGCTTTCTTT | TRBV27 | . | TRBJ1-1 | .
CASSGPDRGYDTQYF | TGCGCCAGCAGCGGGCCGGACAGGGGGTATGATACGCAGTATTTT | TRBV5-1 | TRBD1 | TRBJ2-3 | .
CASSYRGSPSLQYF | TGTGCCAGCAGTTACAGGGGCTCTCCCTCGCTGCAGTACTTC | TRBV28 | TRBD1 | TRBJ2-4 | .
CASSVVAGGLAGELFF | TGTGCCAGCAGCGTAGTCGCGGGGGGGCTGGCCGGGGAGCTGTTTTTT | TRBV9 | TRBD2 | TRBJ2-2 | few
CASKGIRPIHNEQFF | TGCGCCAGCAAAGGGATTCGGCCTATACACAATGAGCAGTTCTTC | TRBV5-1 | . | TRBJ2-1 | few
CSASDGDSPLHF | TGCAGTGCTAGTGACGGAGATTCACCCCTCCACTTT | TRBV20-1 | . | TRBJ1-6 | .
CASSPGQGGGQPQHF | TGTGCCAGCAGTCCGGGACAGGGAGGGGGTCAGCCCCAGCATTTT | TRBV27 | TRBD1 | TRBJ1-5 | few
CASSSLALAYEQYF | TGTGCCAGCAGTTCGCTAGCTCTGGCCTACGAGCAGTACTTC | TRBV27 | . | TRBJ2-7 | .
CSAITTRTGLYGYTF | TGCAGTGCCATTACCACCCGGACAGGGCTTTATGGCTACACCTTC | TRBV20-1 | TRBD1 | TRBJ1-2 | .
CASSLTSGVEGTQYF | TGTGCCAGCAGCCTGACTAGCGGTGTCGAGGGGACGCAGTATTTT | TRBV7-3 | TRBD2 | TRBJ2-3 | few
CASSQARGSFYGYTF | TGTGCCAGCAGCCAAGCCAGGGGCAGTTTCTATGGCTACACCTTC | TRBV3-1 | . | TRBJ1-2 | few
CASSPVLGANVLTF | TGTGCCAGCAGCCCCGTTCTGGGGGCCAACGTCCTGACTTTC | TRBV7-2 | . | TRBJ2-6 | .
CASSRGTAYEQYF | TGTGCCAGCAGCCGAGGGACAGCCTACGAGCAGTACTTC | TRBV12-3/TRBV12-4 | TRBD1 | TRBJ2-7 | many
CASTPFTQGGETQYF | TGTGCCAGCACCCCGTTCACCCAGGGAGGGGAGACCCAGTACTTC | TRBV2 | TRBD2 | TRBJ2-5 | .
CASSDWGGDQPQHF | TGCGCCAGCAGTGATTGGGGAGGGGATCAGCCCCAGCATTTT | TRBV10-2 | . | TRBJ1-5 | few
CASRPRLAGGNEQFF | TGTGCCAGCAGACCTCGTCTAGCGGGTGGCAATGAGCAGTTCTTC | TRBV28 | TRBD2 | TRBJ2-1 | .
CASSFGLADSTDTQYF | TGTGCCAGCAGCTTCGGACTAGCGGACAGCACAGATACGCAGTATTTT | TRBV7-3 | TRBD2 | TRBJ2-3 | .